The 9 T cell receptor beta chains given below trace back to one sample, sequenced in a study of beta chain features in type 1 diabetes. The investigators reverse transcribed all of the isolated RNA, so they sequenced expressed TCRB transcripts. The repertoire was sequenced with immunoSEQ multiplex PCR; TCRdb's copy has only in-frame clones and lacks some. In the table there are 300,000 to 450,000 clones, around 12% of which are singletons. Sequenced material: naive CD4+ T cells from blood. Source of these receptors: a young man in good health.

This clone was seen more than once but under ten times. CDR3 region: CASSPTRGGGTDTQYF. DNA of the CDR3: TGCGCCAGCAGCCCCACCAGGGGTGGGGGCACAGATACGCAGTATTTT. This chain joins TRBV5-1 and TRBJ2-3, with D possibly being TRBD1 (6 bases). CDR1 is SGHRS and CDR2 is YFSETQ in the germline V gene. V was cut by 4 bases and J by 1 base, with 16 bases left in between. The CDR3 contains 16 residues.

This chain uses TRBV29-1 with TRBJ2-1; TRBD2 matches 12 bases. This CDR3 spans 15 amino acids. Germline V gene data show CDR1 as SQVTM and CDR2 as ANQGSEA. Unmatched junction bases numbered 2, after V lost 4 bases and J lost 1 base. The CDR3 spells CSVVLAGGSYNEQFF. The CDR3 DNA follows: TGCAGCGTTGTACTAGCGGGAGGTTCCTACAATGAGCAGTTCTTC.

CDR3 in amino acids: CATSRTRGNTEAFF. DNA for the CDR3: TGTGCCACCAGCAGGACCAGGGGGAACACTGAAGCTTTCTTT. The chain has TRBV15 and TRBJ1-1; tentative D call: TRBD1 (6 bases). This CDR3 has 14 residues. The V end lost 3 bases, the J end lost 1 base, and 9 bases lay between the germline ends. Germline V CDR1 and CDR2: LNHNV, YYDKDF (reference sequence).

This clone has more than one count but fewer than ten. The V gene is TRBV4-1, the J gene TRBJ1-2, with unresolved D. The ends were cut back, 5 bases at V and 8 bases at J, with 21 bases in the middle. This CDR3 is 15 amino acids long. In germline, CDR1 is MGHRA, CDR2 YSYEKL. The CDR3 spells CASSSREGSAIGYTF. CDR3 sequence (DNA): TGCGCCAGCAGCTCCAGAGAGGGAAGCGCTATCGGCTACACCTTC.

The rearrangement uses TRBV28 and TRBJ2-5; no reliable D call. CDR1 and CDR2 (germline): MDHEN, SYDVKM. The length of the CDR3 is 14 residues. V lost 6 bases and J lost 3, with 14 bases in between. The CDR3 bases are TGTGCCAGCAGAATACACAGCTCGAAAGAGACCCAGTACTTC. It is translated as CASRIHSSKETQYF.

In this sample, this clone turned up a few times. The chain joins TRBV7-2 to TRBJ2-3, with 7 bases that match TRBD1. The germline gives CDR1 SGHTA, CDR2 FQGNSA. CDR3 size: 14 residues. Trimming removed 5 bases from V and 2 bases from J; junction bases left unmatched: 4. The DNA for the CDR3 is TGTGCCAGCAGCCCCGGACAGGACACAGATACGCAGTATTTT. Translating gives CASSPGQDTDTQYF.

The gene calls are TRBV7-2 and TRBJ1-4; 10 bases match TRBD1. V gave up 4 bases and J gave up 9 bases; unmatched junction bases: 5. Germline CDR1 reads SGHTA; CDR2 reads FQGNSA. The CDR3 covers 14 residues. CDR3 residues: CASSSGTGAKKLFF. CDR3 sequence (DNA): TGTGCCAGCAGCTCCGGGACAGGGGCCAAAAAACTGTTTTTT. The complete variable domain, with remaining parts taken from reference TRBV7-2 and TRBJ1-4, reads GAGVSQSPSNKVTEKGKDVELRCDPISGHTALYWYRQSLGQGLEFLIYFQGNSAPDKSGLPSDRFSAERTGGSVSTLTIQRTQQEDSAVYLCASSSGTGAKKLFFGSGTQLSVL.

This clone showed up just a few times. The chain has TRBV7-2 and TRBJ2-2; possible D gene TRBD1, 5 bases. The V end was cut by 4 bases, the J end by 3 bases, with 24 bases between. CDR1 SGHTA and CDR2 FQGNSA come from the germline V gene. The CDR3 is 19 residues long. The CDR3 DNA follows: TGTGCCAGCAGCTGGGGCGCGCCGGGCCTTTTAGGGGACACCGGGGAGCTGTTTTTT. It yields the protein CASSWGAPGLLGDTGELFF.

This clone was recorded many times. The J gene is TRBJ2-1, the V gene TRBV4-2; 7 positions match TRBD2. The CDR3 totals 13 residues. CDR1 is LGHNA and CDR2 is YNFKEQ in the germline V gene. V shed 4 bases, J shed 8 bases, and the junction held 5 bases outside the gene matches. The CDR3 region has the DNA TGTGCCAGCAGCCGTCGGGGGGAGGATGAGCAGTTCTTC. Its protein is CASSRRGEDEQFF.